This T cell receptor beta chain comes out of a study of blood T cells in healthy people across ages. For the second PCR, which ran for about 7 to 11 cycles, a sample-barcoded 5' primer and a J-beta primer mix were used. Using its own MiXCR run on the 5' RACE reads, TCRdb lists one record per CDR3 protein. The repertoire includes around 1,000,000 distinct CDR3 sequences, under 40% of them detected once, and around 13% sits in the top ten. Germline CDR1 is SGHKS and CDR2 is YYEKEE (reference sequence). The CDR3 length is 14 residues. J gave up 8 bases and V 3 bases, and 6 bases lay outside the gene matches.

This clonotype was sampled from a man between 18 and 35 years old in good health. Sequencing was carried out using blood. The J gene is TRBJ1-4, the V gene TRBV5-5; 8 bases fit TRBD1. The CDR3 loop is CASSSLSGGEKLFF. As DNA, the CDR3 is TGTGCCAGCAGCTCGCTATCAGGGGGCGAAAAACTGTTTTTT.